The 32 T cell receptor beta chains below all came from one sample that was sequenced in a study of blood T cells in healthy people across ages. Then a second PCR, running about 6 to 11 cycles, was carried out with a sample-barcoded 5' primer and a J-beta primer mix. TCRdb fed the 5' RACE reads into MiXCR, producing one record per CDR3 protein. There are 1.6 million or so distinct CDR3 sequences in the sample; 30% to 40% occur only once, and approximately 11% lies in the top ten. Sequenced sample: blood. The receptor source for this set is a woman in her twenties or thirties in good health.

The rearrangement uses TRBV7-2 and TRBJ2-1; weak D call: TRBD2 (6 bases). CDR1 and CDR2 from the germline V gene are SGHTA and FQGNSA. Trimming pared 1 base from V and 4 bases from J, leaving 17 bases between. The CDR3 has 17 amino acids. The CDR3 region is CASSLDVGSTGYNEQFF. In DNA, the CDR3 is TGTGCCAGCAGCTTAGACGTCGGGAGCACGGGATACAATGAGCAGTTCTTC.

This clonotype was seen repeatedly, ten times or more. This chain links TRBV13 with TRBJ2-5; tentative D call: TRBD2 (7 bases). CDR3 length equals 15 residues. The V and J ends lost 3 bases and 3 bases respectively, with 14 bases between them. Germline loops: CDR1 PRHDT, CDR2 FYEKMQ (reference sequence). DNA of the CDR3: TGTGCCAGCAGCTTCTCGAGGGGGGGCGAAGAGACCCAGTACTTC. It encodes CASSFSRGGEETQYF.

Note on this clonotype: One junction end disagrees with the germline gene, perhaps due to a read error. The chain employs TRBV13 and TRBJ2-1; 8 bases fit TRBD2. This CDR3 region has 14 residues. Germline V gene lookup returns CDR1 PRHDT and CDR2 FYEKMQ (reference sequence). In DNA, the CDR3 is TGTGTCAGCAGCTCTTCAGCGGGAGCAAATGAGCAGTTCTTC. This encodes CVSSSSAGANEQFF.

The chain carries TRBV6-6 and TRBJ2-6; D may be TRBD1 or TRBD2 (5 bases each). The V gene's germline CDR1 is MNHNY and CDR2 SVGAGI (reference sequence). Between the trimmed V and J ends, which lost 10 bases and 4 bases, there was a span of 17 bases. This CDR3 is built from 15 residues. This CDR3 is CATQERGVGANVLTF. In nucleotides, the CDR3 is TGTGCCACCCAAGAGAGGGGTGTGGGGGCCAACGTCCTGACTTTC.

This clonotype was detected only a few times. The gene calls are TRBV28 and TRBJ2-1; 7 nucleotides match TRBD2. V dropped 6 bases and J dropped 9; count of bases not matched to a gene: 20. The germline V gene encodes CDR1 MDHEN and CDR2 SYDVKM. The CDR3 is made up of 17 amino acids. The CDR3 nucleotides are TGTGCCAGCAGATACGGGGGGTTTAGGCGGGGTGTGGGTGAGCAGTTCTTC. Protein product: CASRYGGFRRGVGEQFF.

CDR3 in DNA: TGTGCCAGCAGTCCTTCCCATACCCCTCTTTACAATGAGCAGTTCTTC. Amino acid sequence: CASSPSHTPLYNEQFF. This rearrangement joins TRBV6-1 to TRBJ2-1; D unresolved. Per the germline V gene, CDR1 is MNHNS and CDR2 is SASEGT. V was shortened by 5 bases and J by 4 bases, with 18 bases between the two germline ends. The CDR3 length is 16 residues.

The chain carries TRBV20-1 and TRBJ1-5; tentatively, D is TRBD1 (5 bases). With 6 bases removed from V and 2 bases from J, the gap between germline ends came to 11 bases. The germline V gene encodes CDR1 DFQATT and CDR2 SNEGSKA (reference sequence). The CDR3 extends over 13 amino acids. CDR3 sequence reads: CSARKTGNQPQHF. The CDR3 DNA reads TGCAGTGCCCGCAAGACAGGCAATCAGCCCCAGCATTTT.

This clonotype has a count of ten or more. The genes are TRBV29-1 and TRBJ2-1, with D tentatively TRBD1 (5 bases). Germline loops: CDR1 SQVTM, CDR2 ANQGSEA. The CDR3 is 13 amino acids. V gave up 3 bases and J gave up 8 bases, with 14 bases separating them. CDR3 protein: CSVDEQQGDEQFF. The CDR3 nucleotides are TGCAGCGTTGATGAACAGCAGGGCGATGAGCAGTTCTTC.

This clonotype has ten or more counts. The V gene is TRBV4-2, the J gene TRBJ1-2; perhaps TRBD1 as D (5 bases). V lost 0 bases, J lost 2 bases, and 7 bases lay in between. CDR1 and CDR2 from the germline V gene are LGHNA and YNFKEQ. CDR3 size: 14 residues. DNA for the CDR3: TGTGCCAGCAGCCAAGAGAGGGGAAACTATGGCTACACCTTC. This codes for CASSQERGNYGYTF.

Concerning this clonotype itself: A read error is possible here, since a much larger clone lies one base away. V gene TRBV29-1 combines with J gene TRBJ2-7, with no clear D. Per germline, CDR1 SQVTM and CDR2 ANQGSEA. This CDR3 comprises 13 residues. The CDR3 coding sequence is TGCAGCGTTGAACTTTTGGATTCCTACGGGCAGTACTTC. This gives the protein CSVELLDSYGQYF.

This clonotype occurred many times. The CDR3 region has the DNA TGCAGCGCAAACAGGGGTGGTGAAAAACTGTTTTTT. Its protein product is CSANRGGEKLFF. The V gene is TRBV29-1, the J gene TRBJ1-4; 7 positions match TRBD1. CDR1 and CDR2 (germline): SQVTM, ANQGSEA. The CDR3 is 12 amino acids. Trimming at V came to 7 bases and at J to 7 bases, leaving 6 bases not matched to a gene.

V and J are TRBV6-1 and TRBJ1-5, with D maybe TRBD1 (5 bases). Germline V gene data show CDR1 as MNHNS and CDR2 as SASEGT. This CDR3 region has 15 residues. V was pared by 4 bases and J by 2 bases, with 12 bases between. DNA for the CDR3: TGTGCCAGCAGTGCCCAGGGCTTTGGCAATCAGCCCCAGCATTTT. It encodes CASSAQGFGNQPQHF.

J is TRBJ1-2 and V is TRBV6-2 or TRBV6-3; perhaps TRBD1 as D (6 bases). The CDR3 extends over 13 amino acids. Germline CDR1 and CDR2: MNHEY and SVGEGT. With 7 bases removed from V and 3 bases from J, the gap between germline ends came to 12 bases. The CDR3 DNA is TGTGCCAGCACCGACAGGACCTACTATGGCTACACCTTC. This encodes CASTDRTYYGYTF.

This clonotype came up a few times. J is TRBJ2-7 and V is TRBV10-3; 7 bases are a match to TRBD2. After removal of 10 bases from V and 3 bases from J, the junction contained 9 bases not matched to a gene. The CDR3 contains 13 residues. Germline CDR1 is ENHRY and CDR2 is SYGVKD. This CDR3 is CATGLTSSYEQYF. The CDR3, as DNA: TGTGCCACCGGGCTGACTAGCAGCTACGAGCAGTACTTC.

This clonotype showed up just a few times. The chain recombines TRBV28 with TRBJ1-1, with TRBD1 matching 7 bases. This CDR3 has 15 residues. Germline assignment: CDR1 MDHEN and CDR2 SYDVKM. With V trimmed by 5 bases and J by 1 base, 7 bases remained unmatched. The DNA of the CDR3 is TGTGCCAGCAGTCCAGGGGGGCGATCGAACACTGAAGCTTTCTTT. It specifies CASSPGGRSNTEAFF.

The chain joins TRBV21-1 to TRBJ2-7; the listed D gene, TRBD1, was not tested against the DNA. TRBV21-1 is a listed pseudogene. The CDR3 consists of 16 residues. For the CDR3, the DNA is TGTGCCAGCAGCGAAGGACCGGGACAGGGCACCTACGAGCAGTACTTC. Its protein product is CASSEGPGQGTYEQYF.

The chain has TRBV6-5 and TRBJ1-5, with a possible D match to TRBD1 (5 bases). The CDR3 is made up of 16 amino acids. The V end lost 5 bases, the J end lost 2 bases, and 16 bases lay between the germline ends. Germline CDR1 MNHEY, CDR2 SVGAGI. The CDR3 DNA is TGTGCCAGCAGTCCCCGTGCGGGGCTTGGCAATCAGCCCCAGCATTTT. Its protein is CASSPRAGLGNQPQHF.

The chain has TRBV28 and TRBJ2-5, with 10 bases fitting TRBD2. The CDR3 extends over 16 amino acids. The germline V gene encodes CDR1 MDHEN and CDR2 SYDVKM. V shed 4 bases and J 3 bases; nucleotides not matched to a gene: 8. The CDR3 DNA reads as TGTGCCAGCAGTTCCAAACTAGCGGGAAGGGAAGAGACCCAGTACTTC. Protein: CASSSKLAGREETQYF. Combining the CDR3 with reference TRBV28 and TRBJ2-5 gives the whole variable domain DVKVTQSSRYLVKRTGEKVFLECVQDMDHENMFWYRQDPGLGLRLIYFSYDVKMKEKGDIPEGYSVSREKKERFSLILESASTNQTSMYLCASSSKLAGREETQYFGPGTRLLVL.

Ten or more counts support this clonotype. V gene TRBV4-1 combines with J gene TRBJ2-7; D might be TRBD2 (6 bases). The V gene's germline CDR1 is MGHRA and CDR2 YSYEKL. Trimming shortened V by 2 bases and J by 6 bases, and 14 bases separated the two germline ends. The CDR3 has 14 amino acids. The CDR3 coding sequence is TGCGCCAGCAGCCAATCAAGGGAGGTTTCCGAGCAGTACTTC. Residues: CASSQSREVSEQYF.

This clonotype was seen more than once but under ten times. This rearrangement joins TRBV6-5 to TRBJ2-2, with D tentatively TRBD1 or TRBD2 (5 bases each). V was pared by 6 bases and J by 4 bases, with 15 bases between. CDR1 is MNHEY and CDR2 is SVGAGI in the germline V gene. This CDR3 comprises 15 residues. CDR3 amino acids: CASSDGTWRTGELFF. Written as DNA, the CDR3 is TGTGCCAGCAGCGACGGGACCTGGCGCACCGGGGAGCTGTTTTTT.

A few counts support this clonotype. This sequence joins TRBV6-1 and TRBJ1-4; TRBD1 might be the D (6 bases). The germline V gene has CDR1 MNHNS and CDR2 SASEGT. Between the trimmed V and J ends, which lost 0 bases and 11 bases, there was a span of 22 bases. The CDR3 consists of 17 residues. In nucleotides, the CDR3 is TGTGCCAGCAGTGAAGCGGAAAGGGAACAGGGACTCGGGAAACTGTTTTTT. Translating it yields CASSEAEREQGLGKLFF.

The CDR3: CASSYRGTGVHEQYF. The CDR3 DNA reads as TGTGCCAGCAGTTACCGCGGGACAGGGGTCCACGAGCAGTACTTC. V is TRBV6-5 and J is TRBJ2-7, with 10 bases that match TRBD1. The CDR3 length is 15 residues. Germline CDR1 and CDR2: MNHEY and SVGAGI. V trimming: 2 bases; J trimming: 5 bases; junction bases outside the gene matches: 6.

The J gene is TRBJ1-5, the V gene TRBV10-3; possible D gene TRBD1, 6 bases. V was cut by 7 bases and J by 5 bases, with 12 bases left in between. This CDR3 contains 13 residues. In germline, CDR1 is ENHRY, CDR2 SYGVKD. In DNA form, the CDR3 reads TGTGCCATCAAGGAGGGGGAGGATCAGCCCCAGCATTTT. Its protein product is CAIKEGEDQPQHF.

This clonotype was seen a handful of times. The chain employs TRBV11-1 and TRBJ1-2; no clear D. The CDR3 extends over 15 amino acids. Germline V gene data show CDR1 as SGHAT and CDR2 as FQDESV (reference sequence). V dropped 6 bases and J dropped 5 bases, with 19 bases sitting between them. As DNA, the CDR3 is TGTGCCAGCAGGAAGAGCGGAGGTGAAGGGTATGGCTACACCTTC. Its translation: CASRKSGGEGYGYTF.

V is TRBV5-6 and J is TRBJ2-7; 7 bases agree with TRBD1. V shed 5 bases, J shed 10 bases, and the junction held 15 bases outside the gene matches. The length of the CDR3 is 14 residues. Per germline, CDR1 SGHDT and CDR2 YYEEEE. The chain's CDR3 is CASSFVDDRDPQYF. The CDR3 DNA follows: TGTGCCAGCAGTTTCGTTGATGACAGGGACCCCCAGTACTTC.

This clonotype was seen once. This sequence joins TRBV30 and TRBJ2-4; possible D gene TRBD2, 5 bases. Judging by the DNA end, TRBJ2-7 fits better; the J call may be wrong. The germline gives CDR1 GTSNPN, CDR2 SVGIG (reference sequence). The CDR3 has 14 amino acids. As DNA, the CDR3 is TGTGCCTGGACCCCGACGGGGTGTAGCGACGAGCAGTACTTC. Residues: CAWTPTGCSDEQYF.

This clonotype came up a few times. The rearrangement links TRBV7-9 to TRBJ1-6; D is perhaps TRBD1 (5 bases). The CDR3 contains 16 residues. V was cut by 3 bases and J by 0 bases, with 9 bases left in between. CDR1 SEHNR and CDR2 FQNEAQ come from the germline V gene (reference sequence). CDR3 bases: TGTGCCAGCAGCTTCGGAGACAGCTCCTATAATTCACCCCTCCACTTT. Protein sequence: CASSFGDSSYNSPLHF.

On this clonotype itself: A single base separates this from a much larger clone, so it may be a read error. This is likely a read error, given that the CDR3 carries no conserved phenylalanine or tryptophan at its end. The J gene is TRBJ2-5, the V gene TRBV4-1, with 7 bases lining up with TRBD2. The CDR3 is 15 residues long. Trimming at V came to 1 base and at J to 7 bases, leaving 9 bases not matched to a gene. CDR1 and CDR2 (germline): MGHRA, YSYEKL. CDR3 nucleotide sequence: TGCGCCAGCAGCCAAGGATCGGGGGGACTGGGGACCCAGTACCTC. Translated, it gives CASSQGSGGLGTQYL.

This clonotype was seen only a few times. V is TRBV24-1 and J is TRBJ2-1; D is possibly TRBD2 (5 bases). Deletions cut 2 bases from V and 6 bases from J, with 19 bases between. The germline gives CDR1 KGHDR, CDR2 SFDVKD. The CDR3 totals 17 residues. The CDR3 sequence: CATSDSIPSASPNEQFF. DNA for the CDR3: TGTGCCACCAGTGATTCCATCCCTTCGGCTAGCCCCAATGAGCAGTTCTTC.

The V and J genes are TRBV7-9 and TRBJ1-2; D is ambiguous. Trimming took off 3 bases at V and 1 base at J, with 6 bases between the two ends. This CDR3 is built from 13 residues. The germline gives CDR1 SEHNR, CDR2 FQNEAQ (reference sequence). The chain's CDR3 is CASSFEVNYGYTF. The CDR3 DNA sequence: TGTGCCAGCAGCTTTGAGGTTAACTATGGCTACACCTTC.

A few counts support this clonotype. The chain uses TRBV20-1 and TRBJ2-3; D is possibly TRBD1 (5 bases). V dropped 5 bases and J dropped 6 bases, with 9 bases sitting between them. The CDR3 runs 11 residues. The V gene's germline CDR1 is DFQATT and CDR2 SNEGSKA (reference sequence). The CDR3 nucleotides are TGCAGTGCTTACCAGGGTGATACGCAGTATTTT. Amino acids: CSAYQGDTQYF.

This clonotype was detected many times. The rearrangement links TRBV10-3 to TRBJ1-6, with TRBD1 matching 7 bases. J lost 6 bases, V lost 10 bases, and 6 bases had no gene match. Germline CDR1 reads ENHRY; CDR2 reads SYGVKD. There are 13 residues in the CDR3. CDR3 DNA sequence: TGTGCCACCAGGGGGGGTTTTAATTCACCCCTCCACTTT. The encoded protein is CATRGGFNSPLHF.